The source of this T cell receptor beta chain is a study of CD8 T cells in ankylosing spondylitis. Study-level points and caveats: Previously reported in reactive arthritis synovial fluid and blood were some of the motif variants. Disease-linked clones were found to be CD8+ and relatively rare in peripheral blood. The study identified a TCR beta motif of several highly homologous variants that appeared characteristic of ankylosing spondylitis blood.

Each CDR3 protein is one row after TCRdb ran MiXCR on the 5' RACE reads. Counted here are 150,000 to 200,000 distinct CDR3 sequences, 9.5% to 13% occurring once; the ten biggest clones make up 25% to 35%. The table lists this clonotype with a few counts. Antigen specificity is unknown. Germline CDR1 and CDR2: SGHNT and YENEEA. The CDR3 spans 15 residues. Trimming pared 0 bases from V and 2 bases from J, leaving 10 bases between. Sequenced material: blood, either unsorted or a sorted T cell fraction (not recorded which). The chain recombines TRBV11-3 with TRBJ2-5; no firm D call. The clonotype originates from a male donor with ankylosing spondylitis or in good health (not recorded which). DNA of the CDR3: TGTGCCAGCAGCTTAGAGGCAGTTAAACAAGAGACCCAGTACTTC. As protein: CASSLEAVKQETQYF.